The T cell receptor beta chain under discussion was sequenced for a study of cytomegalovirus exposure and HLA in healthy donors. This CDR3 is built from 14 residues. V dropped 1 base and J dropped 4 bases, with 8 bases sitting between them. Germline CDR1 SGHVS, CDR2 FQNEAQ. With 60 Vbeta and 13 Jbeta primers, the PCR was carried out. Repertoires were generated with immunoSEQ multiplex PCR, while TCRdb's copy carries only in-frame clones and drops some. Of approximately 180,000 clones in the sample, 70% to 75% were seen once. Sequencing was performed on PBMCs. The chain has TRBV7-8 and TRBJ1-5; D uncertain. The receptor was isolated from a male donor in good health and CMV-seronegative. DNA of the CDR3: TGTGCCAGCAGCTTAGGCGGTAATAATCAGCCCCAGCATTTT. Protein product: CASSLGGNNQPQHF. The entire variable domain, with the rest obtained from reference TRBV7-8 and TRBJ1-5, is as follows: GAGVSQSPRYKVAKRGQDVALRCDPISGHVSLFWYQQALGQGPEFLTYFQNEAQLDKSGLPSDRFFAERPEGSVSTLKIQRTQQEDSAVYLCASSLGGNNQPQHFGDGTRLSIL.